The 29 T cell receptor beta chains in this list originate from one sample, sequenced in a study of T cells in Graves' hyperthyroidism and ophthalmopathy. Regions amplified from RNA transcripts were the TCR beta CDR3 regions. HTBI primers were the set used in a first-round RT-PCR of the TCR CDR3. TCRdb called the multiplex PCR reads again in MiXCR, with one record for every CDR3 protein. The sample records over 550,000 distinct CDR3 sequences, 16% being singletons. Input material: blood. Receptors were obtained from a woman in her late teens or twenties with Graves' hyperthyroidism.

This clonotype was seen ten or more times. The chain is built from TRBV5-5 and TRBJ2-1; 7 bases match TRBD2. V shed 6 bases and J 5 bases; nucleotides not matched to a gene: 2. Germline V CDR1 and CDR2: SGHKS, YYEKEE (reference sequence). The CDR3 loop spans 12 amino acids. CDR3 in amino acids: CASTRGDNEQFF. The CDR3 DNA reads TGTGCCAGCACCCGGGGGGACAATGAGCAGTTCTTC.

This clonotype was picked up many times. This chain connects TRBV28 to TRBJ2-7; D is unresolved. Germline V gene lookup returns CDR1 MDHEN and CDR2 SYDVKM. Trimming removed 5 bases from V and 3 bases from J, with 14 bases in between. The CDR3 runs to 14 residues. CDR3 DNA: TGTGCCAGCAGTCGTGCTCCTTTGGACTACGAGCAGTACTTC. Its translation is CASSRAPLDYEQYF.

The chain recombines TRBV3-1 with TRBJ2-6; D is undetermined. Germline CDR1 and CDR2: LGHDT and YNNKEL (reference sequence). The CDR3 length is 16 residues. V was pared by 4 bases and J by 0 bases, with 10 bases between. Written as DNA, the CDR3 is TGTGCCAGCAGCCTCCCGTGGAGCTCTGGGGCCAACGTCCTGACTTTC. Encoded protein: CASSLPWSSGANVLTF. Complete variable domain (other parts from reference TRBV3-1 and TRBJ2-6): DTAVSQTPKYLVTQMGNDKSIKCEQNLGHDTMYWYKQDSKKFLKIMFSYNNKELIINETVPNRFSPKSPDKAHLNLHINSLELGDSAVYFCASSLPWSSGANVLTFGAGSRLTVL.

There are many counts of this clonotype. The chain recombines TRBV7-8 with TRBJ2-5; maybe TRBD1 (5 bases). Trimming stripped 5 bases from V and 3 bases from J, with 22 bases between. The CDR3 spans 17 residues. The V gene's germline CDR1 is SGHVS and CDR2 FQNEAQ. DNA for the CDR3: TGTGCCAGCAGCCCTATCCGTTTGCGGAGCAGGGAAGAGACCCAGTACTTC. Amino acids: CASSPIRLRSREETQYF. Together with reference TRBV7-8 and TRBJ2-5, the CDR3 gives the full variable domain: GAGVSQSPRYKVAKRGQDVALRCDPISGHVSLFWYQQALGQGPEFLTYFQNEAQLDKSGLPSDRFFAERPEGSVSTLKIQRTQQEDSAVYLCASSPIRLRSREETQYFGPGTRLLVL.

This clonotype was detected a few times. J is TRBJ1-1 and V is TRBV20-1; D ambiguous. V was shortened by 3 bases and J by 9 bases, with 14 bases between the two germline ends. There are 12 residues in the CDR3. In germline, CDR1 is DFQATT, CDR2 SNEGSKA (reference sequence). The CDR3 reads CSARVVEHKAFF. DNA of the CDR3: TGCAGTGCTAGGGTAGTAGAACACAAAGCTTTCTTT.

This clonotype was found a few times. The CDR3 region has the DNA TGTGCCAGCAGTTTCTCTAGCCACTTTATCTACAATGAGCAGTTCTTC. It yields the protein CASSFSSHFIYNEQFF. The V gene is TRBV28, the J gene TRBJ2-1; the D gene is possibly TRBD2 (5 bases). Per the germline V gene, CDR1 is MDHEN and CDR2 is SYDVKM. V shed 3 bases and J shed 3 bases, with 15 bases lying between them. The CDR3 totals 16 residues. Based on the CDR3 plus reference TRBV28 and TRBJ2-1, the full variable domain is DVKVTQSSRYLVKRTGEKVFLECVQDMDHENMFWYRQDPGLGLRLIYFSYDVKMKEKGDIPEGYSVSREKKERFSLILESASTNQTSMYLCASSFSSHFIYNEQFFGPGTRLTVL.

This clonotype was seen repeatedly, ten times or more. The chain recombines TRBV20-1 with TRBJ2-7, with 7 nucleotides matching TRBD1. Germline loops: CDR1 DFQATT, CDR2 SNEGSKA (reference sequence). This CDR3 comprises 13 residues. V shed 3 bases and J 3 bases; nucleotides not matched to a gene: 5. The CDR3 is CSARKDRDYEQYF. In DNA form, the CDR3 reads TGCAGTGCTAGGAAAGACAGGGACTACGAGCAGTACTTC.

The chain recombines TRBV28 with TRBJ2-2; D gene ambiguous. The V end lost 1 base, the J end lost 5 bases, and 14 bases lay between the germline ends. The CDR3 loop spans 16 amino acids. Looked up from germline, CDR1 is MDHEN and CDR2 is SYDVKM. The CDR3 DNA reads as TGTGCCAGCAGTTTATCTCCGGGCAGAGCAACCGGGGAGCTGTTTTTT. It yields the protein CASSLSPGRATGELFF.

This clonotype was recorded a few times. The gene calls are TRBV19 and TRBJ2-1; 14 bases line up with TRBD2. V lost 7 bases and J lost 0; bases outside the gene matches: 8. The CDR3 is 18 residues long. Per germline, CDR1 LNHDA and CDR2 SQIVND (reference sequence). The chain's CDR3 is CASKETSGGDSSYNEQFF. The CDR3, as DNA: TGTGCCAGTAAGGAGACTAGCGGGGGGGATAGCTCCTACAATGAGCAGTTCTTC.

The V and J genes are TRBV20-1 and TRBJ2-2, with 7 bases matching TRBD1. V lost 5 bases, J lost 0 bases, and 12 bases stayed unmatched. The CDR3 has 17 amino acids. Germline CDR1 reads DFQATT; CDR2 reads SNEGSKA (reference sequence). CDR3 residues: CSAGGQAPLTNTGELFF. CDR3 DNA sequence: TGCAGTGCTGGTGGACAGGCTCCATTAACGAACACCGGGGAGCTGTTTTTT.

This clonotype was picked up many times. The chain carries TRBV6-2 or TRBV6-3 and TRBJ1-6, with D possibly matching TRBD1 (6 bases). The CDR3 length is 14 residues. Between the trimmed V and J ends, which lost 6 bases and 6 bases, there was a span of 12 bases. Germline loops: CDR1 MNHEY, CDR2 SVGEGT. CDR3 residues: CASSFKGGNSPLHF. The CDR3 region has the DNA TGTGCCAGCAGCTTCAAGGGGGGTAATTCACCCCTCCACTTT.

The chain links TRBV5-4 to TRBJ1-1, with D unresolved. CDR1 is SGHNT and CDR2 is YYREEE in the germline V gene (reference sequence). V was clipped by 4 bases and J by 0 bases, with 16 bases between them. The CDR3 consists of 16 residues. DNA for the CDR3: TGTGCCAGCAGCGGATTCCAACAGCTTATGAACACTGAAGCTTTCTTT. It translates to CASSGFQQLMNTEAFF. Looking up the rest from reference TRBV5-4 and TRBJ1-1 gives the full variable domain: ETGVTQSPTHLIKTRGQQVTLRCSSQSGHNTVSWYQQALGQGPQFIFQYYREEENGRGNFPPRFSGLQFPNYSSELNVNALELDDSALYLCASSGFQQLMNTEAFFGQGTRLTVV.

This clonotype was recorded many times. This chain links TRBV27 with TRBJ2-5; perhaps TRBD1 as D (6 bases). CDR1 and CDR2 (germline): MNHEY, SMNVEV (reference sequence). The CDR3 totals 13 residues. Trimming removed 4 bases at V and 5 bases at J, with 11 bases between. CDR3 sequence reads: CASSSRDTETQYF. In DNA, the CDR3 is TGTGCCAGCAGTTCACGGGACACGGAGACCCAGTACTTC.

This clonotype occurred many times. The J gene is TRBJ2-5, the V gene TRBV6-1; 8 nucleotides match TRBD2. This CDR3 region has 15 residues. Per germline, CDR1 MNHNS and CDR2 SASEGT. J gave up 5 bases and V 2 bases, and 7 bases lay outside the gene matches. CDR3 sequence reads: CASSEITGGFETQYF. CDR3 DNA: TGTGCCAGCAGTGAAATCACGGGAGGGTTTGAGACCCAGTACTTC.

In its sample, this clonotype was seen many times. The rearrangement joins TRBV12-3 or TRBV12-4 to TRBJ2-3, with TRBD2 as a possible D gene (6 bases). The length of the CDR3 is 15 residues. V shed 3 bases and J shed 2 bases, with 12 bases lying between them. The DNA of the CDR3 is TGTGCCAGCAGTTTGAGCGGGCTTATCACAGATACGCAGTATTTT. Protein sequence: CASSLSGLITDTQYF.

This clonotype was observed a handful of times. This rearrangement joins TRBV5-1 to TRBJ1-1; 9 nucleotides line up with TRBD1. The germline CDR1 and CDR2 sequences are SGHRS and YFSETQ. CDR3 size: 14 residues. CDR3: CESSPGQGLTEAFF. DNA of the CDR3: TGCGAATCTTCCCCCGGACAGGGGCTCACTGAAGCTTTCTTT.

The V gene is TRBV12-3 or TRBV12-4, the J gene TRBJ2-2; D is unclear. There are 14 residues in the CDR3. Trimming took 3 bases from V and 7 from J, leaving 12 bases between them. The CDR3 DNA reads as TGTGCCAGCAGTTTGAGGCCCCGAGACGGGGAGCTGTTTTTT. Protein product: CASSLRPRDGELFF.

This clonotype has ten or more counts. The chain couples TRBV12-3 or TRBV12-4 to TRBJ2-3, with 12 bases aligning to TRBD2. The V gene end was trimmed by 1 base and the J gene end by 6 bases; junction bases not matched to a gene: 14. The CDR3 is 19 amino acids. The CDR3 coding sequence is TGTGCCAGCAGTTTAGGGACTAGCGGGGAGACAACTCCTGGGGATACGCAGTATTTT. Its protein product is CASSLGTSGETTPGDTQYF.

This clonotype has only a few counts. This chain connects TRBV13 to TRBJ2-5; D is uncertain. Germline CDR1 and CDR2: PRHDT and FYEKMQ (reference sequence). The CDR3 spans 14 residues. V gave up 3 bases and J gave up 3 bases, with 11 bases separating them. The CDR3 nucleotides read TGTGCCAGCAGCTTTTCGCAGGAAAAAGAGACCCAGTACTTC. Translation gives CASSFSQEKETQYF.

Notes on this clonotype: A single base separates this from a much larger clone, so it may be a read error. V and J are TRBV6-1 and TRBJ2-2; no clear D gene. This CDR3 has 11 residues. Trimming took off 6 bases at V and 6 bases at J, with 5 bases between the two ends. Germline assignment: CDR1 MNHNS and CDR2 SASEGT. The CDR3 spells CASRWSGELFF. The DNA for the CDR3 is TGTGCCAGCAGGTGGTCCGGGGAGCTGTTTTTT.

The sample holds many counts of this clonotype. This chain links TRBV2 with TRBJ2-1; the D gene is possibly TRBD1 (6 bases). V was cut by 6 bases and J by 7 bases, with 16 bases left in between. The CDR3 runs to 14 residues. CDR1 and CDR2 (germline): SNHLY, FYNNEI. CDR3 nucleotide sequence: TGTGCCAGCAGGTACAGGGTGATGTGGAATGAGCAGTTCTTC. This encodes CASRYRVMWNEQFF.

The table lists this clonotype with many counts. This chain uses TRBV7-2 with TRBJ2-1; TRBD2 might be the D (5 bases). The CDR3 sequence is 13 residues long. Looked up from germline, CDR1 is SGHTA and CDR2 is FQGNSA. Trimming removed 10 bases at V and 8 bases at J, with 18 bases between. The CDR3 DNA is TGTGCCACCTCAGCGGCCCCCCCAGATGAGCAGTTCTTC. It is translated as CATSAAPPDEQFF.

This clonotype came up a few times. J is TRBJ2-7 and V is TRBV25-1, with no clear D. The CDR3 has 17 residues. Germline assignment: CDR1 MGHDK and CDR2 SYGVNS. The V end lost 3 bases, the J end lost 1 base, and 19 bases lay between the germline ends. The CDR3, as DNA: TGTGCCAGCAGTGACCCCGCGGACCCCGGGCGATCCTACGAGCAGTACTTC. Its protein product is CASSDPADPGRSYEQYF.

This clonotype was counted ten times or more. CDR3: CASRRQGSPYEQYF. In DNA form, the CDR3 reads TGTGCCAGCAGGAGACAGGGGAGTCCCTACGAGCAGTACTTC. This rearrangement joins TRBV28 to TRBJ2-7, with 8 positions matching TRBD1. With 6 bases clipped from V and 2 bases from J, the junction kept 6 bases outside the gene matches. This CDR3 region has 14 residues. CDR1 is MDHEN, CDR2 SYDVKM, per germline.

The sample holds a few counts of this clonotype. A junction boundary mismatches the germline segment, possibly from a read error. DNA of the CDR3: TGCGCCAGCAAGGGGGCCGGGACAGGGGGTGGAATTGGCACCGGGGAGCTGTTTTTT. It yields the protein CASKGAGTGGGIGTGELFF. The chain joins TRBV7-2 to TRBJ2-2, with 11 bases matching TRBD1. In germline, CDR1 is SGHTA, CDR2 FQGNSA. The CDR3 totals 19 residues.

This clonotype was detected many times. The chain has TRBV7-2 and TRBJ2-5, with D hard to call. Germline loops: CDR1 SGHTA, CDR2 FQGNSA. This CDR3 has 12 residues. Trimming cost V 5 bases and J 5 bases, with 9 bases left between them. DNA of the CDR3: TGTGCCAGCAGCCGACGGTCGGAGACCCAGTACTTC. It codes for CASSRRSETQYF.

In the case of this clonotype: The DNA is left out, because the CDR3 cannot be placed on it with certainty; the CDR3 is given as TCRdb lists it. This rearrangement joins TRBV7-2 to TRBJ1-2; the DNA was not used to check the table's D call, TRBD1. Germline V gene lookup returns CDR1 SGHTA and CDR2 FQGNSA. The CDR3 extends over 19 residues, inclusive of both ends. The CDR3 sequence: CASSIYLCSARTGPGGYTF.

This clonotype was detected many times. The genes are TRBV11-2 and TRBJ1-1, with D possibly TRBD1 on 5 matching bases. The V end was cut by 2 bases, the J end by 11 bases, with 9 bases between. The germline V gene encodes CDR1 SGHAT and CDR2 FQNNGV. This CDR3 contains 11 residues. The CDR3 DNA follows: TGTGCCAGCAGCTTAACGGGGGTCGCTTTCTTT. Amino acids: CASSLTGVAFF.

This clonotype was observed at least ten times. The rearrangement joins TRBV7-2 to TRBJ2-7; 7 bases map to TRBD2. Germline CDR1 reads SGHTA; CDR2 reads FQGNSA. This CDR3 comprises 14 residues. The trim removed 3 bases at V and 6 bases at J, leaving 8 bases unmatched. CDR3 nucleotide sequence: TGTGCCAGCAGCTTTGGCGGGGGAGGAAGCGAGCAGTACTTC. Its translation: CASSFGGGGSEQYF.